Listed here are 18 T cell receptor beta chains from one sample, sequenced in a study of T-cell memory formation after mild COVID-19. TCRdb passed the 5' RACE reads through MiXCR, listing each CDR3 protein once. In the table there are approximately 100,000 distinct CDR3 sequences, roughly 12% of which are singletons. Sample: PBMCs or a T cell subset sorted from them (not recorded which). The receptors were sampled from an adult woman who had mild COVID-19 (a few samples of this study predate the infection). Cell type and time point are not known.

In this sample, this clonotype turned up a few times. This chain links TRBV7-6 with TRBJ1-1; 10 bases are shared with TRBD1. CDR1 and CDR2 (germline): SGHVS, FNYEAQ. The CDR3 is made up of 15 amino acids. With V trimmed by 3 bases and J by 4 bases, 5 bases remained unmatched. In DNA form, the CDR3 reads TGTGCCAGCAGCTTCGCGGGACAGGGGATCACTGAAGCTTTCTTT. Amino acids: CASSFAGQGITEAFF.

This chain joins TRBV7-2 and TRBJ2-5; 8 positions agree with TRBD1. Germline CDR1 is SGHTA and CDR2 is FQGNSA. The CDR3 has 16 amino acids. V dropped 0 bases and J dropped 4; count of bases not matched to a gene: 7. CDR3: CASSLASGGWGETQYF. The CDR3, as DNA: TGTGCCAGCAGCTTAGCCTCAGGGGGCTGGGGAGAGACCCAGTACTTC.

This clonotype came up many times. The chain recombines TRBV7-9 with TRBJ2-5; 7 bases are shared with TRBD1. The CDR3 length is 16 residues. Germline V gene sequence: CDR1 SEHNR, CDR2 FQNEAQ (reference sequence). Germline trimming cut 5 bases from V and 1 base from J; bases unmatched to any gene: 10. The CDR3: CASSTGAGTVQETQYF. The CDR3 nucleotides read TGTGCCAGCAGCACAGGGGCCGGGACAGTCCAAGAGACCCAGTACTTC.

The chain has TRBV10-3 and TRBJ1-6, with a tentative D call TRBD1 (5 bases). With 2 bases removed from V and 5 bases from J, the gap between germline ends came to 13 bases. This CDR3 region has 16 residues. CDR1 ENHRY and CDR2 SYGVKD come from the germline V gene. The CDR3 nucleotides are TGTGCCATCAGTGAGCCACTCCGGGGCCATAATTCACCCCTCCACTTT. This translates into CAISEPLRGHNSPLHF.

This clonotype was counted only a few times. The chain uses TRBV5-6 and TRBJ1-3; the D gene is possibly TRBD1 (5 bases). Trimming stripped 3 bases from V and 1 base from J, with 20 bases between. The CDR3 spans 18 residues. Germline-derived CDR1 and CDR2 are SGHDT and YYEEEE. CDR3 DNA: TGTGCCAGCAGCTCCGTCGGGGCTACCTATAGGTCTGGAAACACCATATATTTT. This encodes CASSSVGATYRSGNTIYF.

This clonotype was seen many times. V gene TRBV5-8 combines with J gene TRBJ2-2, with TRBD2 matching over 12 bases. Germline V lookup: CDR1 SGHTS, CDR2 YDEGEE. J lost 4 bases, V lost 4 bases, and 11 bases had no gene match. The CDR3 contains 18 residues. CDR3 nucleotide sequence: TGTGCCAGCAGCCCAAGACTAGCGGGGGATTCCGGCACCGGGGAGCTGTTTTTT. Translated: CASSPRLAGDSGTGELFF.

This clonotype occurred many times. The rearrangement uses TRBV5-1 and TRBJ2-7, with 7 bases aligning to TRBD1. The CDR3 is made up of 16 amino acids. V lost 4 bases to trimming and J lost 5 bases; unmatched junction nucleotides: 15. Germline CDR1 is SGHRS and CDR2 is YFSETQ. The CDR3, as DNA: TGCGCCAGCAGCCCAACTTACCCTGACAGGGAGAACGAGCAGTACTTC. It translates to CASSPTYPDRENEQYF.

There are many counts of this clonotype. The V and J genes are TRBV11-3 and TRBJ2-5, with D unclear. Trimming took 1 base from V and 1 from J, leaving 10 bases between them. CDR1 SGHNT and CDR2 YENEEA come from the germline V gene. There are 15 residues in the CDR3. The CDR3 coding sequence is TGTGCCAGCAGCTTAGGGGCGCAGCCCCAAGAGACCCAGTACTTC. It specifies CASSLGAQPQETQYF.

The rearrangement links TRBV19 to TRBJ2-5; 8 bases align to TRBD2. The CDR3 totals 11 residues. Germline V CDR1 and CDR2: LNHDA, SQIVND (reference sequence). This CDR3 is CVTGLGETQYF. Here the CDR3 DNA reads TGTGTCACGGGACTAGGGGAGACCCAGTACTTC.

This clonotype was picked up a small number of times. The CDR3 bases are TGTGCCAGCAGGCTCCAAAACCTAGCGGGACTCAGCTCCTACAATGAGCAGTTCTTC. Translated: CASRLQNLAGLSSYNEQFF. The V call is TRBV6-2 or TRBV6-3, the J call TRBJ2-1, with 9 bases aligning to TRBD2. Germline assignment: CDR1 MNHEY and CDR2 SVGEGT. With 6 bases clipped from V and 0 bases from J, the junction kept 15 bases outside the gene matches. The CDR3 sequence is 19 residues long.

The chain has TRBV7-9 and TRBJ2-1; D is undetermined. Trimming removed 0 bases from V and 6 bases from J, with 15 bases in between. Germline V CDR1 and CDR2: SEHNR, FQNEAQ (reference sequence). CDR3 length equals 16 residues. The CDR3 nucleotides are TGTGCCAGCAGCTTAGCGGATCCTCCCAGTCCCAATGAGCAGTTCTTC. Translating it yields CASSLADPPSPNEQFF.

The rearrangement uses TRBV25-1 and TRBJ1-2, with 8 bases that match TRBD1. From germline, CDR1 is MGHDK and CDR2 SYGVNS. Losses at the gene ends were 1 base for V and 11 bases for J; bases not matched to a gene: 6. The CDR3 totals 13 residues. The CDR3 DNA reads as TGTGCCAGCAGTGAATGGCAGGGGGCCCCTTACACCTTC. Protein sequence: CASSEWQGAPYTF.

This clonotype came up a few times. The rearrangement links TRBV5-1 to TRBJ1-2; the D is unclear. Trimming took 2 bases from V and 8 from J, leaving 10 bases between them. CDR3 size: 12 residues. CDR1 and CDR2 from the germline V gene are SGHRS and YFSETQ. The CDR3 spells CASSFTAQGYTF. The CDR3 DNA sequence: TGCGCCAGCAGCTTTACGGCCCAAGGCTACACCTTC.

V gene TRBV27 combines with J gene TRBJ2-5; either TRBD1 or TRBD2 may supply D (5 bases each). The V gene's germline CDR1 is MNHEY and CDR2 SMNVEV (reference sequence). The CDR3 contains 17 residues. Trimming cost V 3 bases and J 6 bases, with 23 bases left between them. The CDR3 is CASSLSKGTINTKTQYF. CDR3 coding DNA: TGTGCCAGCAGTTTGTCGAAAGGGACCATTAATACAAAGACCCAGTACTTC.

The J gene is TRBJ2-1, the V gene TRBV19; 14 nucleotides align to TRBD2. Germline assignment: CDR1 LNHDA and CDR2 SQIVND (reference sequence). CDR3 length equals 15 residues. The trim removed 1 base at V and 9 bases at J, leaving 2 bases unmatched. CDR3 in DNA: TGTGCCAGTAGTATAGGACTAGCGGGGGGGATTGAGCAGTTCTTC. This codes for CASSIGLAGGIEQFF.

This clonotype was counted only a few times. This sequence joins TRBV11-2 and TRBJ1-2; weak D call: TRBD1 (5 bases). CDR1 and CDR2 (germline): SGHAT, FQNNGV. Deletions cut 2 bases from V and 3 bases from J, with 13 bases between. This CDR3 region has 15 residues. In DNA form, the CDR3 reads TGTGCCAGCAGCTTAAGCACAGGTTGGGACTATGGCTACACCTTC. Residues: CASSLSTGWDYGYTF.

The CDR3 nucleotides read TGTGCCAGCAGTTTGGGCCTGATCGGTACGCAGTATTTT. It specifies CASSLGLIGTQYF. The chain is built from TRBV12-3 or TRBV12-4 and TRBJ2-3; D is uncertain. This CDR3 has 13 residues. Trimming took 3 bases from V and 8 from J, leaving 12 bases between them.

CDR3 residues: CASSPTGTGPDTQYF. Here the CDR3 DNA reads TGTGCCAGCAGCCCTACCGGGACAGGGCCAGATACGCAGTATTTT. The chain uses TRBV7-9 and TRBJ2-3; 9 bases align to TRBD1. The junction had 7 bases not matched to a gene; V was cut back by 5 bases and J by 4 bases. The germline CDR1 and CDR2 sequences are SEHNR and FQNEAQ (reference sequence). The CDR3 contains 15 residues.